This TCR beta chain was captured in a study of relationships among human T cell subsets. General study points: The seven subsets showed no significant differences in gene usage or CDR3 length. Over 55% of CD8+ cytotoxic sequences came from clones with over 100 reads. Many CDR3s were shared across Th1, Th2 and regulatory subsets.

Memory T cells were selected with anti-CD45RO beads from the CD45RA-negative fraction. Subset-specific monoclonal antibody beads were used to isolate T cell subsets. Notes on this clonotype: Its target is unknown.

From mRNA, alpha and beta CDR3 regions were amplified using semiquantitative ARM-PCR. Tagged nested gene-specific primers were used first, then communal superprimers amplified exponentially. TCRdb re-called the multiplex PCR reads with MiXCR, one entry per CDR3 protein. Among thousands of distinct CDR3 sequences listed, around 49% were seen once. Material for sequencing was memory T cells sorted from blood. This clonotype originated in a man aged 40-55 years in good health.

The CDR3, as DNA: TGTGCCAGCAGTGACCGGGACAGGGAACAAGATACGCAGTATTTT. It codes for CASSDRDREQDTQYF. J is TRBJ2-3 and V is TRBV28, with 9 bases identical to TRBD1. V shed 5 bases, J shed 5 bases, and the junction held 8 bases outside the gene matches. CDR1 and CDR2 (germline): MDHEN, SYDVKM. CDR3 length: 15 residues.